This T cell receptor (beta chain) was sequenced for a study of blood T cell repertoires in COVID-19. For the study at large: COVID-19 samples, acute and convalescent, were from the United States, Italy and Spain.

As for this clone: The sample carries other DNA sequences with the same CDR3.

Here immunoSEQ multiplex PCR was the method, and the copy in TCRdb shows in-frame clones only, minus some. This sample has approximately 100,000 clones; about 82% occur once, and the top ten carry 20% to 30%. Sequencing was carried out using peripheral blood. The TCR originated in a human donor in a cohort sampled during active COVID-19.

CDR3 DNA sequence: TGTGCCAGCTCACCCGGGACAGACTACGAGCAGTACTTC. It codes for CASSPGTDYEQYF. V is TRBV18 and J is TRBJ2-7; 7 positions match TRBD1. The CDR3 is made up of 13 amino acids. Per germline, CDR1 KGHSH and CDR2 LQKENI. V dropped 3 bases and J dropped 3; count of bases not matched to a gene: 2.